The present T cell receptor (beta chain) was sequenced within a study of T-cell memory formation after mild COVID-19. For the study at large: Each donor largely had its own TCR clusters.

General study results and limits: Later expanders leaned CD4+, whereas day 15 to 85 contracting clones were balanced CD4/CD8. In second-wave clones peaking day 37, SARS-CoV-2 specificity remained unconfirmed.

Each CDR3 protein is one row after TCRdb ran MiXCR on the 5' RACE reads. The sample lists 350,000 to 400,000 distinct CDR3 sequences; around 21% were seen once. Trimming took 5 bases from V and 2 from J, leaving 15 bases between them. The CDR3 is 15 residues long. CDR1 and CDR2 from the germline V gene are SGHRS and YFSETQ. This clonotype was counted between two and nine times. Its antigen is not identified. This chain connects TRBV5-1 to TRBJ2-3, with D tentatively TRBD1 or TRBD2 (7 bases each). The specimen was PBMCs or a T cell subset sorted from them (not recorded which). The clonotype originates from an adult woman who had mild COVID-19 (a few samples of this study predate the infection). Cell type and time point are not known. In DNA form, the CDR3 reads TGCGCCAGCAGGTCCAGGGGGGGATTCACAGATACGCAGTATTTT. Protein: CASRSRGGFTDTQYF.